Presented here are 5 T cell receptor beta chains from one specimen sequenced in a study of Graves' ophthalmopathy and Graves' hyperthyroidism. CDR3 regions of TCR beta were amplified from RNA transcripts. First-round RT-PCR relied on HTBI primers, and a second-round multiplex PCR came next. TCRdb used MiXCR to reprocess the multiplex PCR reads, holding one entry per CDR3 protein. The sample lists about 400,000 distinct CDR3 sequences; about a sixth were seen once. The sequenced material came from peripheral blood. These receptor sequences come from a woman under 30 with Graves' ophthalmopathy.

This clonotype came up many times. The chain links TRBV20-1 to TRBJ2-2, with D possibly matching TRBD1 (7 bases). The CDR3 has 16 residues. CDR1 is DFQATT, CDR2 SNEGSKA, per germline (reference sequence). V was trimmed by 2 bases and J by 6 bases, leaving 19 bases between them. The CDR3 spells CSARQGGGGSAGELFF. The CDR3 bases are TGCAGTGCTAGACAAGGAGGAGGGGGCAGCGCCGGGGAGCTGTTTTTT.

V gene TRBV20-1 combines with J gene TRBJ2-5, with D possibly being TRBD1 (6 bases). V gave up 4 bases and J gave up 4 bases, with 10 bases separating them. CDR3 length: 12 amino acids. Germline CDR1 reads DFQATT; CDR2 reads SNEGSKA (reference sequence). The DNA of the CDR3 is TGCAGTGCTATACGGGACACAGAGACCCAGTACTTC. It yields the protein CSAIRDTETQYF.

The chain combines TRBV25-1 with TRBJ2-5; 11 nucleotides line up with TRBD1. The ends lost 5 bases at V and 1 base at J; junction bases unmatched: 6. Germline assignment: CDR1 MGHDK and CDR2 SYGVNS. The CDR3 loop spans 16 amino acids. CDR3 in amino acids: CASSSGTGGAQETQYF. In DNA, the CDR3 is TGTGCCAGCAGTTCCGGGACAGGGGGGGCCCAAGAGACCCAGTACTTC.

The table lists this clonotype with many counts. V gene TRBV6-1 combines with J gene TRBJ1-6, with D possibly matching TRBD1 (5 bases). CDR1 MNHNS and CDR2 SASEGT come from the germline V gene. CDR3 length: 15 residues. The V and J ends lost 9 bases and 0 bases respectively, with 12 bases between them. The CDR3 DNA is TGTGCCAGTGGGGGGGGTAGCTCCTATAATTCACCCCTCCACTTT. It codes for CASGGGSSYNSPLHF.

This clonotype was observed many times. This chain links TRBV12-3 or TRBV12-4 with TRBJ1-3; tentative D call: TRBD1 (5 bases). CDR3 length equals 15 residues. V was clipped by 7 bases and J by 1 base, with 14 bases between them. The CDR3 region is CASTVGQSSGNTIYF. The CDR3 DNA reads TGTGCCAGCACCGTGGGGCAGTCGTCTGGAAACACCATATATTTT.